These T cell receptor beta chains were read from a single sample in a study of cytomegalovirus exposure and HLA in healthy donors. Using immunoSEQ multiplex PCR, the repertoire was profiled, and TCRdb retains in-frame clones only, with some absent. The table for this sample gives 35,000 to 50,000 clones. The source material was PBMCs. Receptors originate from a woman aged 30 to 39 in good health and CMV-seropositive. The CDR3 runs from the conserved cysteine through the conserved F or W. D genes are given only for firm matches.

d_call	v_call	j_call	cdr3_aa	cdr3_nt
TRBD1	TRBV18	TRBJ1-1	CASSWDREVAFF	TGTGCCAGCTCATGGGACAGGGAGGTAGCTTTCTTT
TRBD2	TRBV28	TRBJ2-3	CASSLLPSGTRLDTQYF	TGTGCCAGCAGTTTATTGCCCTCCGGGACTAGACTAGATACGCAGTATTTT
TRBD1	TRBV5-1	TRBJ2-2	CASRRQGEYTGELFF	TGCGCCAGCAGACGACAGGGTGAATACACCGGGGAGCTGTTTTTT
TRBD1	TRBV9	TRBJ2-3	CASSLEGQGDTDTQYF	TGTGCCAGCAGCCTAGAAGGCCAGGGGGATACAGATACGCAGTATTTT
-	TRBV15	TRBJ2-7	CATSRLSGGLVVYEQYF	TGTGCCACCAGCAGACTTTCCGGGGGGCTAGTGGTCTACGAGCAGTACTTC
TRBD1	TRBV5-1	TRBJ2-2	CASSLAGGASTGELFF	TGCGCCAGCAGCTTGGCAGGGGGCGCTAGCACCGGGGAGCTGTTTTTT
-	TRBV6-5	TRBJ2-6	CAINAVSGANVLTF	TGTGCCATAAACGCAGTTTCTGGGGCCAACGTCCTGACTTTC
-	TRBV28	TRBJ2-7	CASGISYRGEQYF	TGTGCCAGCGGCATCTCCTACCGGGGCGAGCAGTACTTC
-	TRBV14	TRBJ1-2	CASSPPRGRGHYGYTF	TGTGCCAGCAGCCCACCCCGCGGGAGGGGCCACTATGGCTACACCTTC
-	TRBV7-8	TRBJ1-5	CASSFFRGTSGPNSNQPQHF	TGTGCCAGCAGCTTTTTTCGGGGGACTAGCGGACCTAATAGCAATCAGCCCCAGCATTTT
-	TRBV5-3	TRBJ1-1	CARSWAEGGTEAFF	TGTGCCAGAAGCTGGGCTGAGGGTGGGACTGAAGCTTTCTTT
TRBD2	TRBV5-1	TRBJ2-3	CASSQTSGGGGGTDTQYF	TGCGCCAGCAGCCAGACTAGCGGGGGGGGCGGTGGAACAGATACGCAGTATTTT
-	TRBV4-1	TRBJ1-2	CASSPPSVYGYTF	TGCGCCAGCAGCCCGCCCTCGGTCTATGGCTACACCTTC
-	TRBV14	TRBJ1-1	CASSPWGANTEAFF	TGTGCCAGCAGCCCCTGGGGAGCGAACACTGAAGCTTTCTTT
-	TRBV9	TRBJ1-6	CASSVGEKSPLHF	TGTGCCAGCAGCGTAGGAGAAAAATCACCCCTCCACTTT
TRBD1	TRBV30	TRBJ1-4	CAWSPGDRVNEKLFF	TGCGCCTGGAGTCCAGGGGACAGGGTTAATGAAAAACTGTTTTTT
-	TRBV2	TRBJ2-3	CASSSGTSTDTQYF	TGTGCCAGCAGTAGCGGGACAAGCACAGATACGCAGTATTTT
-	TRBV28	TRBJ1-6	CASSRSPAWSPLHF	TGTGCCAGCAGTAGAAGTCCCGCGTGGTCACCCCTCCACTTT
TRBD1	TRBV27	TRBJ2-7	CASRDRYFYEQYF	TGTGCCAGCAGGGACAGGTACTTTTACGAGCAGTACTTC
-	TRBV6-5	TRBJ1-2	CASSTITGNGYTF	TGTGCCAGCAGTACAATAACAGGGAATGGCTACACCTTC
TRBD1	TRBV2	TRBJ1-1	CASSEGQGTEAFF	TGTGCCAGCAGTGAGGGACAGGGCACTGAAGCTTTCTTT
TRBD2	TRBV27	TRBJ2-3	CATRPAGGLYRLDTQYF	TGTGCCACCCGGCCGGCGGGGGGATTATATAGGTTAGATACGCAGTATTTT
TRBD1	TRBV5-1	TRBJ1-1	CASSLGQGLITEAFF	TGCGCCAGCAGCCTAGGACAGGGATTAATCACTGAAGCTTTCTTT
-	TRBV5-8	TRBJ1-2	CASPGATLLGYTF	TGTGCCAGCCCAGGGGCCACCTTACTGGGCTACACCTTC
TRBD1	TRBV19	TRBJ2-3	CASSSLTGDTQYF	TGTGCCAGTAGTAGCTTGACAGGGGATACGCAGTATTTT
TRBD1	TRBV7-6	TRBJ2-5	CASSQNRGRETQYF	TGTGCCAGCAGCCAGAACAGGGGTAGGGAGACCCAGTACTTC
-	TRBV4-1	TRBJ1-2	CASSQFEFQDGYTF	TGCGCCAGCAGCCAATTCGAATTTCAGGATGGCTACACCTTC
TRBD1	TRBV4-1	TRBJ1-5	CASSQGTTGQPQHF	TGCGCCAGCAGCCAAGGGACGACAGGGCAGCCCCAGCATTTT
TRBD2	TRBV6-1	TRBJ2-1	CASTAGGLSYNEQFF	TGTGCCAGCACTGCGGGGGGTCTCTCCTACAATGAGCAGTTCTTC
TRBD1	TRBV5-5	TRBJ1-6	CASSPGTDNSPLHF	TGTGCCAGCAGCCCGGGGACAGATAATTCACCCCTCCACTTT
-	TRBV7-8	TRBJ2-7	CASSTNDEQYF	TGTGCCAGCAGCACAAACGACGAGCAGTACTTC
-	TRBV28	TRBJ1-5	CASRMFTLQPQHF	TGTGCCAGCAGAATGTTTACTCTGCAGCCCCAGCATTTT
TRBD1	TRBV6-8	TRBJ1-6	CASRPQGTYPNSPLHF	TGTGCCAGCAGGCCACAGGGGACGTACCCGAATTCACCCCTCCACTTT
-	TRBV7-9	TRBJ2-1	CASSLPGDRDEQFF	TGTGCCAGCAGCTTACCTGGAGATCGGGATGAGCAGTTCTTC
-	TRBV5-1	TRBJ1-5	CASSLDGLNQPQHF	TGCGCCAGCAGCTTGGACGGACTTAATCAGCCCCAGCATTTT
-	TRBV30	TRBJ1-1	CAWSVMRNTEAFF	TGTGCCTGGAGTGTAATGAGGAACACTGAAGCTTTCTTT
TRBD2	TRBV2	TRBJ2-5	CASSYPGTRRETQYF	TGTGCCAGCAGTTACCCCGGGACTAGAAGGGAGACCCAGTACTTC
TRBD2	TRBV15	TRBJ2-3	CATSRDFRAGGYADTQYF	TGTGCCACCAGCAGAGATTTTCGAGCGGGGGGGTATGCAGATACGCAGTATTTT
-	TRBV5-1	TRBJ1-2	CASSLGERSYGYTF	TGCGCCAGCAGCTTGGGAGAACGGAGCTATGGCTACACCTTC
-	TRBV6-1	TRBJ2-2	CASRLDGRGELFF	TGTGCCAGCAGACTAGACGGGCGGGGGGAGCTGTTTTTT
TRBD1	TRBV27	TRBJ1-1	CASSPDRADIEAFF	TGTGCCAGCAGCCCGGACAGGGCAGATATTGAAGCTTTCTTT
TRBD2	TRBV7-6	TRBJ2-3	CASSPGSGGFRTDTQYF	TGTGCCAGCAGCCCTGGTAGCGGGGGGTTCCGCACAGATACGCAGTATTTT